The clone carrying this T cell receptor (beta chain) was counted once. Trimming left V 0 bases short and J 5 bases short, with 7 bases between. Germline V gene data show CDR1 as SNHLY and CDR2 as FYNNEI. This CDR3 comprises 13 residues. Profiling relied on immunoSEQ multiplex PCR, and the TCRdb table lists in-frame clones only, not all of them. The sample comprises some 97,000 clones, 90% of which are singletons, and around 0.31% rests with the top ten. These data originate in a study of OX40 agonist ivuxolimab in advanced cancers. The origin of this receptor is an adult with an advanced solid tumor such as melanoma, head and neck, liver or kidney cancer. The V call is TRBV2, the J call TRBJ2-5; no clear D. The sequencing here drew on CD4+ or CD8+ T cells sorted from blood, taken in a trial of the OX40 agonist ivuxolimab. The CDR3 DNA reads as TGTGCCAGCAGTGAAGCGGTAGTGGAGACCCAGTACTTC. Residues: CASSEAVVETQYF.